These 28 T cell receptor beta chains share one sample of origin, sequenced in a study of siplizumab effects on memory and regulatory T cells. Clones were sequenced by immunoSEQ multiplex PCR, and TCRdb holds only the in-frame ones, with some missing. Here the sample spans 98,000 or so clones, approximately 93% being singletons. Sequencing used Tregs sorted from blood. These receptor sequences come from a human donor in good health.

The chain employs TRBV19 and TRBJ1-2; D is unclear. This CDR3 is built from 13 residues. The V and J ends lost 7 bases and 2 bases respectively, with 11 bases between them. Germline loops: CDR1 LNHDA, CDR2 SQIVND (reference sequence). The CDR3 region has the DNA TGTGCCAGTAAAGTCAGCAAAAACTATGGCTACACCTTC. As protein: CASKVSKNYGYTF.

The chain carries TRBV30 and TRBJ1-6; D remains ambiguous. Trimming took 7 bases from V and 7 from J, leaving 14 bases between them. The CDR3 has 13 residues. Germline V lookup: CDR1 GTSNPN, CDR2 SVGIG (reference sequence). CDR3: CASKTYINSPLHF. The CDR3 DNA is TGTGCCTCGAAGACGTATATAAATTCACCCCTCCACTTT.

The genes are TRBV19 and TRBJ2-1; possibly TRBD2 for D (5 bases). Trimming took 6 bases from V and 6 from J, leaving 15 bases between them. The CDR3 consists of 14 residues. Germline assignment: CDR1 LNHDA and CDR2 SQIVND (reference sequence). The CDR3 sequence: CASSGVTVPNEQFF. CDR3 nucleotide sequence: TGTGCCAGTAGCGGGGTAACGGTGCCCAATGAGCAGTTCTTC.

The CDR3 DNA is TGTGCCAGCAGCCCCATTGGGAGTAGGGAAAAACTGTTTTTT. Protein sequence: CASSPIGSREKLFF. The rearrangement uses TRBV6-5 and TRBJ1-4; no firm D call. In germline, CDR1 is MNHEY, CDR2 SVGAGI. The CDR3 totals 14 residues. Trimming stripped 6 bases from V and 8 bases from J, with 16 bases between.

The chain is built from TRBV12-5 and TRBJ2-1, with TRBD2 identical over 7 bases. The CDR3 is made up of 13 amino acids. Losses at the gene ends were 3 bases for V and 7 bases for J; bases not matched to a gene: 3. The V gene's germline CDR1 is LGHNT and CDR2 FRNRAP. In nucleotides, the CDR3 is TGTGCTAGTGGTTTTTGGGGGGGGAATGAGCAGTTCTTC. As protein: CASGFWGGNEQFF.

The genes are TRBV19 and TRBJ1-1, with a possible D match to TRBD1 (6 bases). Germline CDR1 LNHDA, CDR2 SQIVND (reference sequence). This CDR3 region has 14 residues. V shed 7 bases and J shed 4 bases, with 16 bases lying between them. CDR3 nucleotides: TGTGCCAGTATGGCGTGGGGGCGGACCACTGAAGCTTTCTTT. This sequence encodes CASMAWGRTTEAFF.

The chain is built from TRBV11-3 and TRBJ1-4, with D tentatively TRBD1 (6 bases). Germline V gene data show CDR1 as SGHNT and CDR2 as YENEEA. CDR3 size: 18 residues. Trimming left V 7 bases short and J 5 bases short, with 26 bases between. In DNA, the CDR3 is TGTGCCAGCACCCGCTTCAGGGTAGGGGGGTCTAACAATGAAAAACTGTTTTTT. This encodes CASTRFRVGGSNNEKLFF.

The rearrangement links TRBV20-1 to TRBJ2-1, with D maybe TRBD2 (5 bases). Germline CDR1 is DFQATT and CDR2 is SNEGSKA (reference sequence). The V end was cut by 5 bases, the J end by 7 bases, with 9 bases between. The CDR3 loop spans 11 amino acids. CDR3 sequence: CSAVRGNEQFF. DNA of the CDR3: TGCAGTGCTGTTCGGGGAAATGAGCAGTTCTTC.

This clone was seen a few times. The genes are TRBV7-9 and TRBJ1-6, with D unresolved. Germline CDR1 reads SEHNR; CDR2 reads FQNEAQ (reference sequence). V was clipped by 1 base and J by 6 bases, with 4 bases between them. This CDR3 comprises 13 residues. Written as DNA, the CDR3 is TGTGCCAGCAGCTTAGAGCCTAATTCACCCCTCCACTTT. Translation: CASSLEPNSPLHF.

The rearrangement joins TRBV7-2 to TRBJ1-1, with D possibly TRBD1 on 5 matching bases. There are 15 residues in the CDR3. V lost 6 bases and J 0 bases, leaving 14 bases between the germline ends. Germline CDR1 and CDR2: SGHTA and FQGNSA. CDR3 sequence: CASRGGRWVNTEAFF. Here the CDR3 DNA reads TGTGCCAGCAGGGGGGGACGGTGGGTGAACACTGAAGCTTTCTTT.

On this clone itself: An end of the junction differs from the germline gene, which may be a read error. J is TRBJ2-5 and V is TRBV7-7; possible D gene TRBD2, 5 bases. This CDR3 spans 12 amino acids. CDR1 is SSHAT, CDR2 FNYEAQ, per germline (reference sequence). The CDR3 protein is CASSQPGETQYF. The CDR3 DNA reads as TGTGCTAGCAGCCAGCCGGGGGAGACCCAGTACTTC. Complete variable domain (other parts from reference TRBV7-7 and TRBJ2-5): GAGVSQSPRYKVTKRGQDVTLRCDPISSHATLYWYQQALGQGPEFLTYFNYEAQPDKSGLPSDRFSAERPEGSISTLTIQRTEQRDSAMYRCASSQPGETQYFGPGTRLLVL.

Here the CDR3 DNA reads TGCAGCGTCTACTCCCCTAACTATGGCTACACCTTC. Residues: CSVYSPNYGYTF. The chain is built from TRBV29-1 and TRBJ1-2, with no clear D. Per germline, CDR1 SQVTM and CDR2 ANQGSEA. The CDR3 has 12 residues. V was trimmed by 6 bases and J by 0 bases, leaving 8 bases between them.

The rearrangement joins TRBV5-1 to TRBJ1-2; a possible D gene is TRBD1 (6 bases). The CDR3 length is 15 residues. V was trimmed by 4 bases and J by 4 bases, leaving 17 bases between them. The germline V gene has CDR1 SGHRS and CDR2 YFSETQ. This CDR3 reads CASSHPRGDSYGYTF. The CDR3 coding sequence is TGCGCCAGCAGCCATCCCAGGGGAGACAGCTATGGCTACACCTTC.

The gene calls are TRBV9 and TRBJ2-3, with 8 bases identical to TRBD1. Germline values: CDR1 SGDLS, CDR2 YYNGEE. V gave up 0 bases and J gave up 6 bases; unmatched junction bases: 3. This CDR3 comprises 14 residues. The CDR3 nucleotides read TGTGCCAGCAGCGTAGGGACAGGGCGGGATACGCAGTATTTT. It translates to CASSVGTGRDTQYF.

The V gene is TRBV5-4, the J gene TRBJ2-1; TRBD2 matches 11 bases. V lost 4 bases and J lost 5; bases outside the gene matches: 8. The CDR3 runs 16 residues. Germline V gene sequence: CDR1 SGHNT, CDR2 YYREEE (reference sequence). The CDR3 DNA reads TGTGCCAGCAGCAAATCTAGCGGGGGGACCCACAATGAGCAGTTCTTC. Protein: CASSKSSGGTHNEQFF.

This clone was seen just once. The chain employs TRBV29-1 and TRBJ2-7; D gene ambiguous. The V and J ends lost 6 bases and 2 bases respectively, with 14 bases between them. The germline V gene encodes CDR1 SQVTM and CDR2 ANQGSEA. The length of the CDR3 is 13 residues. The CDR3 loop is CSVSPGVTYEQYF. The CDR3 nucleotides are TGCAGCGTCTCCCCTGGGGTAACCTACGAGCAGTACTTC.

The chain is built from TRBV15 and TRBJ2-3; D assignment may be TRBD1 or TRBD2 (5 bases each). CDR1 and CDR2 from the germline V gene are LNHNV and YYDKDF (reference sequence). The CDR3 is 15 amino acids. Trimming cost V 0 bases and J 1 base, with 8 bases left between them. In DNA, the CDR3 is TGTGCCACCAGCAGAGATGGGGGAGGCACAGATACGCAGTATTTT. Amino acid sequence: CATSRDGGGTDTQYF.

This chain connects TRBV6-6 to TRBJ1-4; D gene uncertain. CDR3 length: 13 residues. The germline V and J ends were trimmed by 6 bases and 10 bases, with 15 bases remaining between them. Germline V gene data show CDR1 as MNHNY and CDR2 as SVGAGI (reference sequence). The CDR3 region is CASRVDTVGKLFF. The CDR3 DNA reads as TGTGCCAGCAGAGTCGACACGGTCGGAAAACTGTTTTTT.

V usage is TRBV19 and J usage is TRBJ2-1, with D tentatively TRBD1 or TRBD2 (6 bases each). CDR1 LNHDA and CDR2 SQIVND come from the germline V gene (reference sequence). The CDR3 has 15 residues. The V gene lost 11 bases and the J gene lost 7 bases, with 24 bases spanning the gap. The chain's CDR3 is CASRNPLGGANEQFF. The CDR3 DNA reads TGTGCCTCGCGTAACCCATTGGGGGGCGCGAATGAGCAGTTCTTC. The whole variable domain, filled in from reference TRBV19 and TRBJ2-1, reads DGGITQSPKYLFRKEGQNVTLSCEQNLNHDAMYWYRQDPGQGLRLIYYSQIVNDFQKGDIAEGYSVSREKKESFPLTVTSAQKNPTAFYLCASRNPLGGANEQFFGPGTRLTVL.

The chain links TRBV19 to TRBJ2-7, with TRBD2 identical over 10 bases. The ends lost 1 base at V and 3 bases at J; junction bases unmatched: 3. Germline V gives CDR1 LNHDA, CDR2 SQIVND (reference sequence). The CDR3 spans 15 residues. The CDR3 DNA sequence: TGTGCCAGTAGTATAGCTAGCGGGAGCGTCTACGAGCAGTACTTC. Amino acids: CASSIASGSVYEQYF.

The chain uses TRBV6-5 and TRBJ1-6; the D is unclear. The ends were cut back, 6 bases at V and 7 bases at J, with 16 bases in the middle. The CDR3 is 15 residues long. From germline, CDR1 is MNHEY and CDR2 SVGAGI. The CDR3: CASSRGFNGNSPLHF. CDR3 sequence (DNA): TGTGCCAGCAGCCGAGGCTTTAACGGGAATTCACCCCTCCACTTT.

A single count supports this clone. The CDR3 bases are TGTGCCAGCAGCTTAGCAGGGGTCACTGAAGCTTTCTTT. Encoded protein: CASSLAGVTEAFF. The genes are TRBV7-2 and TRBJ1-1; possibly TRBD1 for D (5 bases). Trimming shortened V by 0 bases and J by 4 bases, and 6 bases separated the two germline ends. There are 13 residues in the CDR3. Germline CDR1 and CDR2: SGHTA and FQGNSA.

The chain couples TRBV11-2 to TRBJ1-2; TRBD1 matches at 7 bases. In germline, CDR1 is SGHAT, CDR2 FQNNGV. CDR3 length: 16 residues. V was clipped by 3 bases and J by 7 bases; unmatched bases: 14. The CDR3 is CASSLEPTGSGSGYTF. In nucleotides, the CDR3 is TGTGCCAGCAGCTTGGAACCGACAGGGTCAGGTTCTGGCTACACCTTC.

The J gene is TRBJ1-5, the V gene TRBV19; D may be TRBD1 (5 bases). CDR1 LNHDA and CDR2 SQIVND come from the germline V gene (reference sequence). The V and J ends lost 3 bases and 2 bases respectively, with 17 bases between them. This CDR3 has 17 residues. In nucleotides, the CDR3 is TGTGCCAGTAGTATGAGGGTGGACATTCGCGGCAATCAGCCCCAGCATTTT. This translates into CASSMRVDIRGNQPQHF.

This CDR3 reads CASSPSREGAGANVLTF. CDR3 nucleotides: TGCGCCAGCAGCCCTTCTAGGGAGGGGGCTGGGGCCAACGTCCTGACTTTC. V usage is TRBV4-1 and J usage is TRBJ2-6; tentative D call: TRBD2 (7 bases). CDR1 is MGHRA, CDR2 YSYEKL, per germline. Trimming took 4 bases from V and 2 from J, leaving 15 bases between them. The CDR3 has 17 residues.

In nucleotides, the CDR3 is TGTGCCAGCTCAAGCCAAACCATTGGGGGCTACTCTGGGGCCAACGTCCTGACTTTC. Translated, it gives CASSSQTIGGYSGANVLTF. The chain recombines TRBV18 with TRBJ2-6; a weak D match, TRBD1 (6 bases). Trimming cost V 5 bases and J 0 bases, with 20 bases left between them. The CDR3 has 19 amino acids. Germline V lookup: CDR1 KGHSH, CDR2 LQKENI.

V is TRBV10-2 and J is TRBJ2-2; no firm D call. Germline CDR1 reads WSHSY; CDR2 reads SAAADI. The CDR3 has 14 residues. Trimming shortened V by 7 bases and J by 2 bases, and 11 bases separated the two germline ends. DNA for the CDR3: TGCGCCAGCACCCCCCAATTAAACACCGGGGAGCTGTTTTTT. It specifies CASTPQLNTGELFF.

Here the CDR3 DNA reads TGTGCCAGCAGTGACCTCCAAACGGGAGACTACAATGAGCAGTTCTTC. It specifies CASSDLQTGDYNEQFF. The genes are TRBV25-1 and TRBJ2-1; D is perhaps TRBD2 (6 bases). Germline V gives CDR1 MGHDK, CDR2 SYGVNS. V was trimmed by 3 bases and J by 3 bases, leaving 15 bases between them. The CDR3 is 16 amino acids.